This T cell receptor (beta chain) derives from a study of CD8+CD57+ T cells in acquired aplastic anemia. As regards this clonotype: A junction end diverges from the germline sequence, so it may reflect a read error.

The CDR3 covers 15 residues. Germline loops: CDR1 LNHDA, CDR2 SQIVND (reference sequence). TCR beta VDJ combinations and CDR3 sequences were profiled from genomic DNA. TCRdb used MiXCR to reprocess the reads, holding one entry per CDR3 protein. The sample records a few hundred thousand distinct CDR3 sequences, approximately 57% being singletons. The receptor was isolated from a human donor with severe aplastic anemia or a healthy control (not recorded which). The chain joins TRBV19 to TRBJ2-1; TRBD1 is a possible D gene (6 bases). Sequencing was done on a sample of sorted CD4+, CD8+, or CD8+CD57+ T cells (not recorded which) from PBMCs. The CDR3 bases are TGCGCCAGCAGCCAGCAGGGGAGCTCCTACAATGAGCAGTTCTTC. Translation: CASSQQGSSYNEQFF.